These 5 T cell receptor beta chains came from one sample sequenced in a study of cytomegalovirus exposure and HLA in healthy donors. Only in-frame clones appear in the TCRdb table, and some are missing; sequencing was by immunoSEQ multiplex PCR. The table includes 120,000 or so clones, around 90% detected once. Sequencing input: PBMCs. The receptors come from a woman aged 18-29 years in good health and CMV-seronegative.

The chain combines TRBV4-2 with TRBJ2-3, with TRBD2 identical over 8 bases. The V gene's germline CDR1 is LGHNA and CDR2 YNFKEQ. The J segment lost 0 bases and the V segment lost 4 bases, leaving 0 bases of the junction unmatched. The CDR3 loop spans 14 amino acids. CDR3 sequence (DNA): TGTGCCAGCAGCCCGGGGGGGAGCACAGATACGCAGTATTTT. The encoded protein is CASSPGGSTDTQYF.

DNA for the CDR3: TGTGCCAGCAGTTTACGACTGTCCCTTAACGTGTCCCTAACCTACGAGCAGTACTTC. It translates to CASSLRLSLNVSLTYEQYF. The chain is built from TRBV28 and TRBJ2-7, with D hard to call. CDR1 is MDHEN, CDR2 SYDVKM, per germline. Trimming pared 2 bases from V and 2 bases from J, leaving 25 bases between. The CDR3 consists of 19 residues.

The V call is TRBV4-2, the J call TRBJ2-1, with 9 positions matching TRBD2. This CDR3 region has 17 residues. J lost 8 bases, V lost 6 bases, and 17 bases had no gene match. Germline-derived CDR1 and CDR2 are LGHNA and YNFKEQ. This CDR3 reads CASSPRGAGGPGDEQFF. Here the CDR3 DNA reads TGTGCCAGCAGTCCCCGGGGGGCGGGAGGGCCTGGAGATGAGCAGTTCTTC.

This clone was detected only a few times. The rearrangement links TRBV5-4 to TRBJ1-1; unclear D gene. V was clipped by 5 bases and J by 3 bases, with 11 bases between them. This CDR3 has 13 amino acids. CDR1 SGHNT and CDR2 YYREEE come from the germline V gene (reference sequence). In DNA form, the CDR3 reads TGTGCCAGCAGTCAAGATCCAGACACTGAAGCTTTCTTT. It is translated as CASSQDPDTEAFF.

This rearrangement joins TRBV6-6 to TRBJ2-1; no reliable D call. Trimming removed 0 bases from V and 5 bases from J, with 11 bases in between. The CDR3 contains 15 residues. Germline V CDR1 and CDR2: MNHNY, SVGAGI (reference sequence). The CDR3 loop reads CASSYSKRRDNEQFF. The CDR3 DNA is TGTGCCAGCAGTTACTCGAAAAGGAGAGACAATGAGCAGTTCTTC.